This T cell receptor (beta chain) was sequenced during a study of T cell repertoires in cytomegalovirus infection. Study-level background: Recently identified HLA-C-restricted CMV epitopes were among the peptides used. CMV infection plus the matching HLA type was flagged by public TCR beta signatures.

TCRdb reprocessed the reads with MiXCR, giving one entry per CDR3 protein. This sample carries hundreds of thousands of distinct CDR3 sequences, roughly 30% of them seen once, and the ten largest clones take roughly 18%. Regarding the study as a whole: It was HLA-C-restricted CMV-specific TCR beta clonotypes that dominated the response ex vivo. Of the TCR beta families, the public ones yielded a cumulative frequency that identified carriers of CMV plus the relevant HLA.

The CDR3 runs 13 residues. The germline V and J ends were trimmed by 2 bases and 4 bases, with 9 bases remaining between them. Germline V lookup: CDR1 MNHEY, CDR2 SVGEGT. Notes on this clonotype: What it binds is not known.

The V call is TRBV6-2 or TRBV6-3, the J call TRBJ2-7, with D maybe TRBD1 (6 bases). This specimen was cultured PBMCs, taken from culture after CMV antigen stimulation. The receptor comes from a human donor in good health (CMV status not recorded). Some clones in this sample may be carry-over from other donors' samples. The CDR3 nucleotides read TGTGCCAGCAGTTACACAGGGATTTACGAGCAGTACTTC. Translation gives CASSYTGIYEQYF.